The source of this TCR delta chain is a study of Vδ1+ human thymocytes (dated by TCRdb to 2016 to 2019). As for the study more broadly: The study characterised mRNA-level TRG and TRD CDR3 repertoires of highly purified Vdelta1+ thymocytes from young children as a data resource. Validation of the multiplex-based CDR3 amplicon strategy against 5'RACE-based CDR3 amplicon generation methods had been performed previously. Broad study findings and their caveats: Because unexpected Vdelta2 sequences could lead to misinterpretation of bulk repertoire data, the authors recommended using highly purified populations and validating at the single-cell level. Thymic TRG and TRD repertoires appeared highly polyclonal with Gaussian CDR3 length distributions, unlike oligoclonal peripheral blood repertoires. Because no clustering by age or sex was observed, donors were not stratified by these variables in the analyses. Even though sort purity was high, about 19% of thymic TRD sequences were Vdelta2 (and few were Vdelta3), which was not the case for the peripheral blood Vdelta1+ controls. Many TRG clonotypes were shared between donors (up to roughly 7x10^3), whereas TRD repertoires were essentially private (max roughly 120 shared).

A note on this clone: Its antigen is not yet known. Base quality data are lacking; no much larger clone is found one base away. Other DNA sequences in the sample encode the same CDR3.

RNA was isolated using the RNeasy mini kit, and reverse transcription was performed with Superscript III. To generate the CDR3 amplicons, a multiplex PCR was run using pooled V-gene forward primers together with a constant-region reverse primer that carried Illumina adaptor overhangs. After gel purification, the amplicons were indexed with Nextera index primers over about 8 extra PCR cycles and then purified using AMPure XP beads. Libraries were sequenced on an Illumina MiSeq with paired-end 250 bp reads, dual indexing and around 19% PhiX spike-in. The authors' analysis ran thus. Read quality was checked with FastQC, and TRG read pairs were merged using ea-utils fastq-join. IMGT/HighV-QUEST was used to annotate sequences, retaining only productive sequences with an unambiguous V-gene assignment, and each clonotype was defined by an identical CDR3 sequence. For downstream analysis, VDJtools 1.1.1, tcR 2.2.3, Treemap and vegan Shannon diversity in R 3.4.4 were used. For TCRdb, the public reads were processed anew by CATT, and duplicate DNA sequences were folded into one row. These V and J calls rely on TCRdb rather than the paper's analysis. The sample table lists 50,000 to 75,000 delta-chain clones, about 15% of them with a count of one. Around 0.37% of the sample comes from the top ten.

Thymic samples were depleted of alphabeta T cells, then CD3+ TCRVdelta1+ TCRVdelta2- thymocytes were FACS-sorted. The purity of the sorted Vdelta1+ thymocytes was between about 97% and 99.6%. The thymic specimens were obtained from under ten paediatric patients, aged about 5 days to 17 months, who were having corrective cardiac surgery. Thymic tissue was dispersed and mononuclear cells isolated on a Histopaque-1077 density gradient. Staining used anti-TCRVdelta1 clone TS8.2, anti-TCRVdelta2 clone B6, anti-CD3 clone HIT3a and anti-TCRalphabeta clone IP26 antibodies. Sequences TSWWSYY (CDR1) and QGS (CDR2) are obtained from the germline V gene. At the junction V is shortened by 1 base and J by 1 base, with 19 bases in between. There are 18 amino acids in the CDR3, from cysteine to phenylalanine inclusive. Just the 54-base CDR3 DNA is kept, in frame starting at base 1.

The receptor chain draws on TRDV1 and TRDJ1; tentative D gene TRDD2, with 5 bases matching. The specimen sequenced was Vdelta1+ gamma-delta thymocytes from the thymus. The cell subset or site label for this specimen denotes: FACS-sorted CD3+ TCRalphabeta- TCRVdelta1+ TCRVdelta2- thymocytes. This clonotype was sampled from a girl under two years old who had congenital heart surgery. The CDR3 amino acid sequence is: CALGEPSRPLPITDKLIF. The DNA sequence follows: TGTGCTCTTGGGGAACCTTCCCGCCCCCTCCCAATCACCGATAAACTCATCTTT.